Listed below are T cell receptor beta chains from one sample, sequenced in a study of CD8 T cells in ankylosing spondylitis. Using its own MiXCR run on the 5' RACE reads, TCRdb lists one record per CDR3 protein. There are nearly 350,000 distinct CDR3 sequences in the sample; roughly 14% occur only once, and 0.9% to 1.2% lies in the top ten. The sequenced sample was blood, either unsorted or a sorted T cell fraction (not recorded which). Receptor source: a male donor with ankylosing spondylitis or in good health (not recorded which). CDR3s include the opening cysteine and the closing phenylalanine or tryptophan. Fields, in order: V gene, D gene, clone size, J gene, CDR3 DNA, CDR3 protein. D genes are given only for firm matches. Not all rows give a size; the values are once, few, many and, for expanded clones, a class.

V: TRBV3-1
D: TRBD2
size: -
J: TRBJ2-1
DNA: TGTGCCAGCAGCCAAGGAGGTGCGGGGGCCTACAATGAGCAGTTCTTC
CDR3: CASSQGGAGAYNEQFF

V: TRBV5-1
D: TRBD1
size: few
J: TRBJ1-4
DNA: TGCGCCACACGACAGGGACTTTATGAAAAACTGTTTTTT
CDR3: CATRQGLYEKLFF

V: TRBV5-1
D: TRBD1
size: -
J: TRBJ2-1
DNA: TGCGCCAGCAGCTTAGGGACAGCCTCGGTCGAGCAGTTCTTC
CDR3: CASSLGTASVEQFF

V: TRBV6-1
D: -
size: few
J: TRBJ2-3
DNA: TGTGCCAGCAGCGAAGGTGTGGGGCGGAGCTCAGATACGCAGTATTTT
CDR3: CASSEGVGRSSDTQYF

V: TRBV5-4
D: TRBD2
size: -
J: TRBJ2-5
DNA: TGTGCCAGCCGACTTGGCGGGGGGGCGTTGGAGACCCAGTACTTC
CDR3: CASRLGGGALETQYF

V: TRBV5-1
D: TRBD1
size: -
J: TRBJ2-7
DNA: TGCGCCAGCAGTAAGGGACAGGAGGGTTACGAGCAGTACTTC
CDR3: CASSKGQEGYEQYF

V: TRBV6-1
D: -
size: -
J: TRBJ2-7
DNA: TGTGCCAGCAGTGAATACTGGGGTGAGGCGAGGGAGTACTTC
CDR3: CASSEYWGEAREYF

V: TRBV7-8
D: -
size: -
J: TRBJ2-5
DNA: TGTGCCAGCAGCTTATCCCCCCTGGGGGAGACCCAGTACTTC
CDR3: CASSLSPLGETQYF

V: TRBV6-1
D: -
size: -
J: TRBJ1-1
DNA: TGTGCCAGCAGTGAATCCCAGAACACTGAAGCTTTCTTT
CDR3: CASSESQNTEAFF

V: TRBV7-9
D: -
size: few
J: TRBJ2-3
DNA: TGTGCCAGCAGTTATGGACTGCAAAGCACAGATACGCAATATTTT
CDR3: CASSYGLQSTDTQYF

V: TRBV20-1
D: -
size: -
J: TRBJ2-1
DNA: TGCAGTGCTAGAGATGAATCTACTCAGTTCTTC
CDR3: CSARDESTQFF

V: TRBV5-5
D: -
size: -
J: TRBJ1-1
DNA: TGTGCCAGCAGCTTGTTTACAGGGTTGAACACTGAAGCTTTCTTT
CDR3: CASSLFTGLNTEAFF

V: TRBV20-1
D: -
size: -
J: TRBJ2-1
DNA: TGCAGTGCTAGGCGGGGCTACAATGAGCAGTTCTTC
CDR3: CSARRGYNEQFF

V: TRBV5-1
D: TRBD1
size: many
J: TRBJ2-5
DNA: TGCGCCAGCAGCACGACAGGGTTGGGTGAGACCCAGTACTTC
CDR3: CASSTTGLGETQYF

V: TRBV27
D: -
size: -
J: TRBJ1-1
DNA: TGTGCCAGCAGTACCTCTCTCCAAGGGAGCACTGAAGCTTTCTTT
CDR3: CASSTSLQGSTEAFF

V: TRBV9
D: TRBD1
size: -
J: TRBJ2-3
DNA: TGTGCCAGCAGCGTAGTGGACAGGGTAGGGACAGATACGCAGTATTTT
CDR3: CASSVVDRVGTDTQYF

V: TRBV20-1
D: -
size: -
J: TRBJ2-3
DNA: TGCAGTGCCGAGTCCCCCGGGAGAGGCACAGATACGCAGTATTTT
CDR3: CSAESPGRGTDTQYF

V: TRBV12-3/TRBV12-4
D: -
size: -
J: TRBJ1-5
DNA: TGTGCCAGCAGTCGCCCTCCAGGGGATCAGCCCCAGCATTTT
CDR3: CASSRPPGDQPQHF

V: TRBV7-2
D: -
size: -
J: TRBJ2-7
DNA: TGTGCCAGCAGCCCGCCAGGAGACACCTACGAGCAGTACTTC
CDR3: CASSPPGDTYEQYF

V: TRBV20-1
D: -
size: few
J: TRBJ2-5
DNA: TGCAGTGCTAGTAGAGGGGGCGGGGCGGGGGAGACCCAGTACTTC
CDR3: CSASRGGGAGETQYF